One T cell receptor beta chain is described in this entry. Antigen unknown. This sample is drawn from a study of siplizumab effects on memory and regulatory T cells. The study's findings and limits: Naive or memory phenotype was unassignable for roughly 75-96% of proliferating CD4+ or CD8+ clones.

CDR3 length: 15 residues. Germline-derived CDR1 and CDR2 are PRHDT and FYEKMQ (reference sequence). Trimming took 4 bases from V and 3 from J, leaving 15 bases between them. Measured with immunoSEQ multiplex PCR; TCRdb has only the in-frame clones, and not every one. The table has 9,500 to 15,000 clones, around 45% seen once. The mixed lymphocyte reaction cells were grown together in coculture at 37°C for less than seven days. CFSE-labelled responders and Violet Dye-labelled stimulators, both PBMCs, were mixed 1:1. The source is a human donor in good health; the cells came from an allogeneic mixed lymphocyte reaction. Some clones in this sample may be carry-over from other donors' samples. The chain couples TRBV13 to TRBJ2-5, with D perhaps TRBD2 (7 bases). Sequencing used CFSE-low (dividing) CD8+ T cells sorted from an allogeneic mixed lymphocyte reaction. Written as DNA, the CDR3 is TGTGCCAGCAGCTCCTACGGGGGGCCCGAAGAGACCCAGTACTTC. Amino acids: CASSSYGGPEETQYF.